This T cell receptor (beta chain) was identified during a study of beta chain features in type 1 diabetes. Study-wide results and limits: Resolution of whether HLA type affects TCRB rearrangement was not achieved here. Shortening of TCRB CDR3s, moderate but significant, appeared in all four CD4+ subsets of Type 1 diabetes patients.

Points on this clone: Its antigen is as yet unknown.

Reverse transcribing all isolated RNA meant expressed TCRB transcripts were sequenced. Profiled with immunoSEQ multiplex PCR; TCRdb holds only in-frame clones, not every one. The table lists under 300,000 clones, around 15% of them singletons, with less than 0.09% in the top ten. The clonotype originates from a man in his thirties or forties with type 1 diabetes. The material sequenced was naive CD4+ T cells from blood.

CDR3 nucleotides: TGCGCCAGCAGCCAAGGAGCTGGGAACACCGGGGAGCTGTTTTTT. Translated, it gives CASSQGAGNTGELFF. The V and J genes are TRBV4-3 and TRBJ2-2; D ambiguous. Germline V gene data show CDR1 as LGHNA and CDR2 as YSLEER. The ends were cut back, 1 base at V and 1 base at J, with 7 bases in the middle. The length of the CDR3 is 15 residues.